This TCR beta chain came from a study of blood T cells in healthy people across ages. Combining a sample-barcoded 5' primer with a J-beta primer mix, a second PCR ran for about 7 to 11 cycles. TCRdb called the 5' RACE reads again in MiXCR, with one record for every CDR3 protein. The sample yields around 800,000 distinct CDR3 sequences, 40% to 50% seen once. CDR1 is SGHTA, CDR2 FQGNSA, per germline. V trimming: 5 bases; J trimming: 4 bases; junction bases outside the gene matches: 10. The CDR3 runs to 18 residues. The clonotype comes from a man between 60 and 75 years old in good health. The chain combines TRBV7-2 with TRBJ2-3; TRBD2 agrees at 15 bases. Material: blood. CDR3 region: CASSPGLAGGRWADTQYF. The CDR3 bases are TGTGCCAGCAGCCCAGGACTAGCGGGGGGGCGGTGGGCAGATACGCAGTATTTT. Using reference TRBV7-2 and TRBJ2-3 for the parts outside the CDR3, the full variable domain is GAGVSQSPSNKVTEKGKDVELRCDPISGHTALYWYRQSLGQGLEFLIYFQGNSAPDKSGLPSDRFSAERTGGSVSTLTIQRTQQEDSAVYLCASSPGLAGGRWADTQYFGPGTRLTVL.